Each of the 9 T cell receptor beta chains below was sequenced from the same sample in a study of blood T cell repertoires in COVID-19. TCRdb's table, derived via immunoSEQ multiplex PCR, lists solely in-frame clones and lacks some. This sample has around 170,000 clones, with 88% found just once. Sequencing input: PBMCs or T cells enriched from blood (not recorded which). The receptors were gathered from a woman between 18 and 29 years old who had recovered from COVID-19.

The chain links TRBV3-1 (or the pseudogene TRBV3-2) to TRBJ2-7; tentatively, D is TRBD2 (6 bases). Per the germline V gene, CDR1 is LGHDT and CDR2 is YNNKEL (reference sequence). CDR3 length: 16 residues. The germline V and J ends were trimmed by 0 bases and 7 bases, with 19 bases remaining between them. The CDR3 loop reads CASSQDYATETREQYF. CDR3 coding DNA: TGTGCCAGCAGCCAAGATTATGCGACAGAGACTAGGGAGCAGTACTTC.

V usage is TRBV7-6 and J usage is TRBJ2-7; D unresolved. Trimming took 0 bases from V and 5 from J, leaving 8 bases between them. This CDR3 region has 13 residues. Looked up from germline, CDR1 is SGHVS and CDR2 is FNYEAQ. CDR3 sequence: CASSLAATHEQYF. The CDR3 DNA follows: TGTGCCAGCAGCTTAGCCGCGACTCACGAGCAGTACTTC.

The chain carries TRBV7-6 and TRBJ1-4; D gene ambiguous. The V and J ends lost 5 bases and 1 base respectively, with 17 bases between them. This CDR3 has 17 residues. CDR1 is SGHVS, CDR2 FNYEAQ, per germline. CDR3 DNA: TGTGCCAGCAGCGCCCAACTCCCAGGAAGAACTAATGAAAAACTGTTTTTT. It yields the protein CASSAQLPGRTNEKLFF.

The J gene is TRBJ1-6, the V gene TRBV30; TRBD1 matches at 9 bases. The CDR3 is made up of 15 amino acids. The V and J ends lost 4 bases and 8 bases, in that order; junction bases with no gene match: 9. The germline CDR1 and CDR2 sequences are GTSNPN and SVGIG (reference sequence). The DNA of the CDR3 is TGTGCCTGGACATACGCCGGGACAGGGTATTCACCCCTCCACTTT. It specifies CAWTYAGTGYSPLHF.

V and J are TRBV3-1 (or the pseudogene TRBV3-2) and TRBJ2-2; perhaps TRBD2 as D (5 bases). The CDR3 has 14 residues. Germline CDR1 reads LGHDT; CDR2 reads YNNKEL (reference sequence). The V and J ends lost 10 bases and 7 bases respectively, with 19 bases between them. The CDR3 DNA is TGTGCCATCGGGGTCGGGGTCACGGGCGGGGAGCTGTTTTTT. It is translated as CAIGVGVTGGELFF.

The chain combines TRBV18 with TRBJ1-3; 11 bases are a match to TRBD1. The CDR3 is 16 amino acids. The germline CDR1 and CDR2 sequences are KGHSH and LQKENI. J gave up 2 bases and V 2 bases, and 2 bases lay outside the gene matches. CDR3 loop: CASSPGTGGTGNTIYF. The CDR3, as DNA: TGTGCCAGCTCACCAGGGACAGGGGGTACTGGAAACACCATATATTTT.

CDR3 bases: TGTGCCAGCAGCTTTGAGCCAAATTCACCCCTCCACTTT. Translating gives CASSFEPNSPLHF. The genes are TRBV5-6 and TRBJ1-6; D is uncertain. V lost 2 bases and J lost 7, with 7 bases in between. The CDR3 contains 13 residues. CDR1 SGHDT and CDR2 YYEEEE come from the germline V gene.

J is TRBJ2-1 and V is TRBV3-1 (or the pseudogene TRBV3-2); D gene uncertain. There are 16 residues in the CDR3. The germline V gene encodes CDR1 LGHDT and CDR2 YNNKEL (reference sequence). Between the trimmed V and J ends, which lost 0 bases and 0 bases, there was a span of 9 bases. CDR3 region: CASSQDMSGSYNEQFF. Here the CDR3 DNA reads TGTGCCAGCAGCCAAGATATGTCGGGCTCCTACAATGAGCAGTTCTTC.

The CDR3 here is CASRGTGSFYGYTF. For the CDR3, the DNA is TGTGCCAGCCGGGGGACAGGGTCTTTCTATGGCTACACCTTC. This rearrangement joins TRBV28 to TRBJ1-2; TRBD1 agrees at 9 bases. The CDR3 is 14 residues long. Germline V gene sequence: CDR1 MDHEN, CDR2 SYDVKM. V shed 8 bases and J 4 bases; nucleotides not matched to a gene: 8.